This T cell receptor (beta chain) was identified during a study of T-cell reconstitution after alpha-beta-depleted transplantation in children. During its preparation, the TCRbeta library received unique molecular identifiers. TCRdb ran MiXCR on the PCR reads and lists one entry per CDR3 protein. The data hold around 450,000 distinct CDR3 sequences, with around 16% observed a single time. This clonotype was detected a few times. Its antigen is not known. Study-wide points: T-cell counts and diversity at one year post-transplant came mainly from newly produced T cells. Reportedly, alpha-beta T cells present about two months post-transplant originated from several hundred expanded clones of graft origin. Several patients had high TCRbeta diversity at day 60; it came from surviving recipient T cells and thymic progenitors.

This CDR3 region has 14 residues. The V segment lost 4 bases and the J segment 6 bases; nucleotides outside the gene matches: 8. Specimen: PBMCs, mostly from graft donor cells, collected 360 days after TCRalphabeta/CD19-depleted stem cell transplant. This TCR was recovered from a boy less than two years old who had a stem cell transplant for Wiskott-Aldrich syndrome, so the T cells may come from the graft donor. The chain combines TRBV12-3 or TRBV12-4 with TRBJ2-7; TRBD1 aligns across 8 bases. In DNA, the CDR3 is TGTGCCAGCAGTTCAACGACACAGGGGGGCGAGCAGTACTTC. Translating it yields CASSSTTQGGEQYF.